This T cell receptor beta chain derives from a study of human T cells and chemical hapten exposure. The time point is: healthy volunteer bleed at 2 weeks. Unfractionated whole blood yielded total RNA. CDR1 and CDR2 from the germline V gene are SGHRS and YFSETQ. This CDR3 spans 15 amino acids. V was clipped by 4 bases and J by 3 bases; unmatched bases: 8. This clonotype was observed many times. The study used a library that attached unique molecular identifiers to individual cDNA molecules. TCRdb re-called the RACE reads with MiXCR, one entry per CDR3 protein. This table has tens of thousands of distinct CDR3 sequences, 3.5% to 4.5% appearing once.

The chain employs TRBV5-1 and TRBJ2-7; 9 bases align to TRBD1. The clonotype comes from a human donor in good health. Some clones in this sample may be carry-over from other donors' samples. The sample consisted of whole blood. The CDR3 DNA follows: TGCGCCAGCAGCCGAACAGGGGGCGAAAACTACGAGCAGTACTTC. This encodes CASSRTGGENYEQYF. Full variable domain (rest looked up from reference TRBV5-1 and TRBJ2-7): KAGVTQTPRYLIKTRGQQVTLSCSPISGHRSVSWYQQTPGQGLQFLFEYFSETQRNKGNFPGRFSGRQFSNSRSEMNVSTLELGDSALYLCASSRTGGENYEQYFGPGTRLTVT.